This T cell receptor (beta chain) was profiled in a study of T cell responses to AZD1222 COVID-19 vaccine. Findings and limits, study-wide: Increased Spike-specific TCR breadth and depth were observed after two AZD1222 doses.

Sequencing was performed with immunoSEQ multiplex PCR; in TCRdb, only in-frame clones are kept and a portion is missing. The sample yields about 88,000 clones, 90% to 95% seen once. The CDR3 extends over 14 amino acids. CDR1 and CDR2 (germline): MGHRA, YSYEKL. V was shortened by 0 bases and J by 0 bases, with 6 bases between the two germline ends. To note about this clone: Its antigen is unknown.

This material consisted of peripheral blood, taken on day 0 of AZD1222 vaccination. This receptor was obtained from an adult in good health. The rearrangement links TRBV4-1 to TRBJ2-7; D gene ambiguous. CDR3 residues: CASSQEAISYEQYF. The DNA for the CDR3 is TGCGCCAGCAGCCAAGAGGCTATCTCCTACGAGCAGTACTTC.